The entry below gives a single T cell receptor beta chain sequence along with its context. Its antigen is unidentified. The CDR3 is 15 amino acids. Germline trimming cut 7 bases from V and 2 bases from J; bases unmatched to any gene: 10. Germline CDR1 SGHAT, CDR2 FQDESV (reference sequence). This specimen comes from a study of Graves' ophthalmopathy and Graves' hyperthyroidism. Study-level background: Sampling took place at initial diagnosis, with peripheral blood obtained before any treatment.

The sequenced template was RNA, covering the TCR beta CDR3 region. Second-round multiplex PCR followed a first-round RT-PCR using HTBI primers. TCRdb reanalysed the multiplex PCR reads using MiXCR and keeps one entry per CDR3 protein. The table records more than 150,000 distinct CDR3 sequences, roughly 37% of them present only once. Study outcomes and limitations: Blood samples also showed most expanded thyroid clonotypes exceeding 0.001 frequency.

What was sequenced was peripheral blood. The source is a middle-aged woman with Graves' ophthalmopathy. This chain connects TRBV11-1 to TRBJ2-5; 7 bases agree with TRBD1. The CDR3 reads CASNVNRDRQETQYF. DNA for the CDR3: TGTGCCAGCAACGTAAACCGGGACAGACAAGAGACCCAGTACTTC. Looking up the rest from reference TRBV11-1 and TRBJ2-5 gives the full variable domain: EAEVAQSPRYKITEKSQAVAFWCDPISGHATLYWYRQILGQGPELLVQFQDESVVDDSQLPKDRFSAERLKGVDSTLKIQPAELGDSAMYLCASNVNRDRQETQYFGPGTRLLVL.